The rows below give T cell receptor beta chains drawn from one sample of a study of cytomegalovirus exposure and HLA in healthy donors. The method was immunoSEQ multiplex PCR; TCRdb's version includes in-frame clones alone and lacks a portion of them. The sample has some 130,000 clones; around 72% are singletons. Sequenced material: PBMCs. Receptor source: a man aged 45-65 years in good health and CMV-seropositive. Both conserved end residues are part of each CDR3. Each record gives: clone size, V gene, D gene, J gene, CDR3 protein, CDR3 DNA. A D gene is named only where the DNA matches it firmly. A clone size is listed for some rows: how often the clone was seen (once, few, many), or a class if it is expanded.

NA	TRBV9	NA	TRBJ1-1	CASSGALVNTEAFF	TGTGCCAGCAGCGGGGCATTGGTGAACACTGAAGCTTTCTTT
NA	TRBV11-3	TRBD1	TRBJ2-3	CASSARDREPDTQYF	TGTGCCAGCAGCGCCCGGGACAGGGAGCCAGATACGCAGTATTTT
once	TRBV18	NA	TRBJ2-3	CASSPWREQGTDTQYF	TGTGCCAGCTCACCCTGGAGGGAGCAGGGCACAGATACGCAGTATTTT
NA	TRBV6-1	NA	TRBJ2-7	CASSKTAGGTYEQYF	TGTGCCAGCAGTAAGACAGCGGGCGGGACCTACGAGCAGTACTTC
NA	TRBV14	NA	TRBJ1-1	CASSKVRGWNTEAFF	TGTGCCAGCAGTAAGGTGCGGGGCTGGAACACTGAAGCTTTCTTT
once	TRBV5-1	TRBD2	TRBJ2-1	CASSLWTSGGDEQFF	TGCGCCAGCAGCTTGTGGACTAGCGGGGGGGATGAGCAGTTCTTC
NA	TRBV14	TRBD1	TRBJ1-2	CASSQEHRGYGYTF	TGTGCCAGCAGCCAAGAACACAGGGGCTATGGCTACACCTTC
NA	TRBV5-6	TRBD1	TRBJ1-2	CASSQDRVYGYTF	TGTGCCAGCAGCCAGGACAGGGTCTATGGCTACACCTTC
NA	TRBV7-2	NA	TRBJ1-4	CAGSWGGNEKLFF	TGTGCCGGGTCCTGGGGCGGTAATGAAAAACTGTTTTTT
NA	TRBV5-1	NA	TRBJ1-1	CASSAQATNTEAFF	TGCGCCAGCAGCGCGCAGGCCACGAACACTGAAGCTTTCTTT
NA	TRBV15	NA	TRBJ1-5	CATRQSANQPQHF	TGTGCCACCAGACAGTCCGCAAATCAGCCCCAGCATTTT
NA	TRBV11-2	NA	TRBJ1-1	CASSQGSGQGRTTEAFF	TGTGCCAGCAGCCAGGGTTCCGGCCAGGGTCGTACCACTGAAGCTTTCTTT
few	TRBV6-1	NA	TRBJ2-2	CASTRVAVNTGELFF	TGTGCCAGCACCCGGGTAGCGGTCAACACCGGGGAGCTGTTTTTT
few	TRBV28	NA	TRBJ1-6	CASSYRRRDNSPLHF	TGTGCCAGCAGTTACAGAAGAAGAGATAATTCACCCCTCCACTTT
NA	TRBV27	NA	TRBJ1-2	CASSLNLDYGYTF	TGTGCCAGCAGTTTGAACTTGGACTATGGCTACACCTTC
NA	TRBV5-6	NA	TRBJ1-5	CASSLAGRGNQPQHF	TGTGCCAGCAGCTTGGCAGGGAGGGGCAATCAGCCCCAGCATTTT
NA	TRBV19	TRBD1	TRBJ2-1	CASSIAGQGFYEQFF	TGTGCCAGTAGTATTGCGGGACAGGGGTTTTATGAGCAGTTCTTC
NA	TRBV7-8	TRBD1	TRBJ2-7	CASSLAGTGAYEQYF	TGTGCCAGCAGCTTAGCCGGGACAGGGGCGTACGAGCAGTACTTC
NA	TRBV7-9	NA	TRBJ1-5	CASSLGQANQPQHF	TGTGCCAGCAGCTTAGGCCAGGCCAATCAGCCCCAGCATTTT
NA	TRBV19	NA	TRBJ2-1	CASRTDRFSNEQFF	TGTGCCAGCCGGACAGACAGATTCAGCAATGAGCAGTTCTTC
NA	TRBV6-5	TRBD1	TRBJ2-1	CASSINRGLNEQFF	TGTGCCAGCAGTATAAACAGGGGGCTGAATGAGCAGTTCTTC
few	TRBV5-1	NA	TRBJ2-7	CASSLEDRNPEQYF	TGCGCCAGCAGCTTGGAAGACAGGAACCCCGAGCAGTACTTC
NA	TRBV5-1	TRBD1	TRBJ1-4	CASSTGQGGSNEKLFF	TGCGCCAGCAGCACGGGACAGGGGGGATCTAATGAAAAACTGTTTTTT
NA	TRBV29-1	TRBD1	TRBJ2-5	CSGVKGTGYQETQYF	TGCAGCGGGGTTAAGGGGACAGGGTACCAAGAGACCCAGTACTTC
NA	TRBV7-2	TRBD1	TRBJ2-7	CASSKQQGSSYEQYF	TGTGCCAGCAGCAAGCAACAGGGGAGCTCCTACGAGCAGTACTTC
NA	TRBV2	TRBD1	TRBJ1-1	CASRGQGVNTEAFF	TGTGCCTCCCGCGGCCAGGGGGTGAACACTGAAGCTTTCTTT
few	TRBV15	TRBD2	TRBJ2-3	CATSRGLLAGTRTDTQYF	TGTGCCACCAGCAGAGGATTGCTAGCGGGGACCCGCACAGATACGCAGTATTTT
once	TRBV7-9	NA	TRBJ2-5	CASSLVWAPNQETQYF	TGTGCCAGCAGCTTAGTGTGGGCCCCGAACCAAGAGACCCAGTACTTC
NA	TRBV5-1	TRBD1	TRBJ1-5	CASSPTGRADQPQHF	TGCGCCAGCAGCCCGACAGGGCGGGCGGATCAGCCCCAGCATTTT
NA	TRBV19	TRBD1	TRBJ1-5	CASSIGQGSGNQPQHF	TGTGCCAGTAGTATTGGACAGGGCAGCGGCAATCAGCCCCAGCATTTT
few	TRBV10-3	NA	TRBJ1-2	CAISENVLGSDGYTF	TGTGCCATCAGTGAGAACGTGCTAGGTTCGGATGGCTACACCTTC
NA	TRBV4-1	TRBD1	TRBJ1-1	CASSRGQGRDTEAFF	TGCGCCAGCAGCCGCGGACAGGGACGGGACACTGAAGCTTTCTTT
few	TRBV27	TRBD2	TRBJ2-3	CASSTRASGGTDTQYF	TGTGCCAGCAGTACCCGAGCTTCCGGGGGGACAGATACGCAGTATTTT
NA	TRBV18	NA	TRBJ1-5	CASSPAMAGRTQPQHF	TGTGCCAGCTCACCCGCCATGGCAGGGCGTACTCAGCCCCAGCATTTT
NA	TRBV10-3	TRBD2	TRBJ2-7	CAISAGRGGYEQYF	TGTGCCATCAGTGCTGGTCGGGGGGGCTACGAGCAGTACTTC
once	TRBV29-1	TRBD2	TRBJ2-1	CSVEGQSLSGSGTYNEQFF	TGCAGCGTTGAAGGTCAATCCCTTAGCGGGAGCGGTACCTACAATGAGCAGTTCTTC
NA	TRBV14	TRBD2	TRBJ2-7	CASNRGGTGSYEQYF	TGTGCCAGCAACCGGGGGGGGACGGGCTCCTACGAGCAGTACTTC
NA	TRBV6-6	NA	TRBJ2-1	CATSGRYGEQFF	TGTGCCACTTCCGGCAGGTACGGTGAGCAGTTCTTC
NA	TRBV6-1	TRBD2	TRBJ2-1	CASSVTSGGLTSYNEQFF	TGTGCCAGCAGTGTGACTAGCGGGGGGCTTACCTCCTACAATGAGCAGTTCTTC
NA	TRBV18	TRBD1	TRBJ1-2	CASSLGTDYGYTF	TGTGCCAGCTCCCTCGGGACAGACTATGGCTACACCTTC
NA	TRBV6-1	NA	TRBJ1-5	CASSDLPGLANQPQHF	TGTGCCAGCAGTGACCTCCCAGGGTTGGCGAATCAGCCCCAGCATTTT
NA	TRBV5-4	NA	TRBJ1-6	CASSPTTDSPLHF	TGTGCCAGCAGCCCCACTACTGACAGTCCCCTCCACTTT
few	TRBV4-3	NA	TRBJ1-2	CASSPTRPYPGYGYTF	TGCGCCAGCAGCCCTACTAGACCCTACCCAGGCTATGGCTACACCTTC
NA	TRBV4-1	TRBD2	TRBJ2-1	CASSQSGTSGTGEQFF	TGCGCCAGCAGCCAAAGCGGGACTAGCGGAACCGGTGAGCAGTTCTTC
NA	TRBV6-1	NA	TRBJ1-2	CATLGGGDGYGYTF	TGTGCCACCCTCGGGGGAGGGGACGGCTATGGCTACACCTTC
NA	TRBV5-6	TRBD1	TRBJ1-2	CASSFGADRGSATIYGYTF	TGTGCCAGCAGCTTCGGTGCGGACAGGGGATCTGCTACAATATATGGCTACACCTTC
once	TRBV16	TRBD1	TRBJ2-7	CASSQSRTGPYEQYF	TGTGCCAGCAGCCAATCCCGGACAGGGCCCTACGAGCAGTACTTC
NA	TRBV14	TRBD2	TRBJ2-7	CASSQALAGVYEQYF	TGTGCCAGCAGCCAAGCTCTAGCGGGAGTCTACGAGCAGTACTTC